The 17 T cell receptor beta chains below come from one sample, sequenced in a study of T cells in women clearing cervical HPV infection. Assay: immunoSEQ multiplex PCR; the TCRdb copy retains only in-frame clones and omits some. Recorded here are roughly 29,000 clones; the top ten clones represent 2.5% to 3.5%. The sequencing sample was made of blood buffy coat. All receptors come from a woman between 18 and 70 years old with a cervical HPV16 infection that either progressed to CIN3+ or cleared (not recorded which).

With regard to this clone: The read falls 3 residues short of the CDR3 end, and the missing part is taken from the germline J gene. The rearrangement uses TRBV12-3 or TRBV12-4 and TRBJ2-3; 8 nucleotides line up with TRBD2. The trim removed 3 bases at V and 2 bases at J, leaving 7 bases unmatched. The CDR3 is made up of 16 amino acids. CDR3 residues: CASSFSAGAHTDTQYF. CDR3 bases read: TGTGCCAGCAGTTTTTCAGCGGGGGCCCACACAGATACG.

On this clone: The sequenced fragment ends 3 residues before the CDR3 boundary, so the rest is inferred from the germline J gene. The chain joins TRBV5-4 to TRBJ1-5, with D possibly TRBD1 on 5 matching bases. Trimming pared 0 bases from V and 3 bases from J, leaving 13 bases between. Germline V gene lookup returns CDR1 SGHNT and CDR2 YYREEE (reference sequence). The CDR3 has 16 residues. CDR3 sequence reads: CASSLGARTYNQPQHF. CDR3 DNA (partial): TGTGCCAGCAGCTTGGGAGCCAGGACATACAATCAGCCC.

Regarding this clone: The DNA ends 3 residues before the CDR3 does, and the rest of the CDR3 is filled in from the germline J gene. The J gene is TRBJ2-1, the V gene TRBV2, with TRBD2 as a possible D gene (5 bases). V lost 6 bases and J 5 bases, leaving 14 bases between the germline ends. The V gene's germline CDR1 is SNHLY and CDR2 FYNNEI. The CDR3 contains 14 residues. This CDR3 reads CASRRASRNNEQFF. The DNA read from the CDR3 is TGTGCCAGCAGAAGGGCTAGCAGGAACAATGAG.

The CDR3 DNA, read in part, is TGTGCCAGCTCATCAGGACAGGGCAGGAGGACTGAA. It yields the protein CASSSGQGRRTE. The complete CDR3 reads CASSSGQGRRTEAFF. The chain recombines TRBV18 with TRBJ1-1; 8 bases agree with TRBD1. Sequencing ends 3 residues short of the CDR3 end; the germline J gene provides the rest. The CDR3 has 15 amino acids. Unmatched junction bases numbered 10, after V lost 5 bases and J lost 5 bases. The germline V gene has CDR1 KGHSH and CDR2 LQKENI.

In the case of this clone: The DNA ends 3 residues before the CDR3 does, and the rest of the CDR3 is filled in from the germline J gene. The rearrangement joins TRBV10-2 to TRBJ2-5; perhaps TRBD2 as D (6 bases). CDR1 is WSHSY, CDR2 SAAADI, per germline. The V end was cut by 6 bases, the J end by 4 bases, with 9 bases between. The CDR3 consists of 12 residues. This CDR3 reads CASSSGVETQYF. The sequenced CDR3 bases are TGCGCCAGCAGCTCGGGGGTAGAGACC.

Of note for this clone: The sequence runs out 3 residues before the end of the CDR3; the remainder is reconstructed from the germline J gene. The V call is TRBV3-1 (or the pseudogene TRBV3-2), the J call TRBJ1-2; 10 bases map to TRBD1. The V gene's germline CDR1 is LGHDT and CDR2 YNNKEL (reference sequence). Losses at the gene ends were 3 bases for V and 4 bases for J; bases not matched to a gene: 5. The CDR3 length is 15 residues. The CDR3 sequence: CASSHKRDRGYGYTF. CDR3 DNA, as far as it was read: TGTGCCAGCAGCCACAAAAGGGACAGGGGCTATGGC.

Concerning this clone itself: The CDR3 is cut off 3 residues early in the read; its end comes from the germline J gene. The chain has TRBV7-9 and TRBJ2-5; TRBD1 aligns across 7 bases. With V trimmed by 4 bases and J by 4 bases, 6 bases remained unmatched. The CDR3 length is 14 residues. Looked up from germline, CDR1 is SEHNR and CDR2 is FQNEAQ (reference sequence). Partial CDR3 DNA: TGTGCCAGCAGCTACAGGGGACGTCGAGAGACC. Translating it yields CASSYRGRRET. The CDR3 in full is CASSYRGRRETQYF.

On this clone: The read ends 3 residues before the CDR3 terminus; that terminus is restored from the germline J gene. V usage is TRBV6-1 and J usage is TRBJ1-5, with 7 bases lining up with TRBD1. The CDR3 sequence is 14 residues long. V lost 4 bases, J lost 4 bases, and 4 bases stayed unmatched. Germline CDR1 and CDR2: MNHNS and SASEGT. CDR3 sequence reads: CASSADRDNQPQHF. Partial CDR3 DNA: TGTGCCAGCAGTGCCGACAGGGATAATCAGCCC.

As regards this clone: Read sequence stops 3 residues before the CDR3 end, and the germline J gene provides the missing end. The chain employs TRBV11-2 and TRBJ1-2, with D perhaps matching TRBD1 (5 bases). The length of the CDR3 is 14 residues. Germline V gives CDR1 SGHAT, CDR2 FQNNGV. Incomplete CDR3 DNA: TGTGCCAGCAGCTTAGCAGAGGGCGAGGGGGGC. It translates to CASSLAEGEGG. The complete CDR3 reads CASSLAEGEGGYTF.

As to this clone: Read data end 3 residues before the CDR3 end; the end is taken from the germline J gene. The chain couples TRBV7-9 to TRBJ2-1, with D hard to call. The germline CDR1 and CDR2 sequences are SEHNR and FQNEAQ (reference sequence). The CDR3 is 14 residues long. V gave up 3 bases and J gave up 5 bases, with 11 bases separating them. CDR3 DNA, as far as it was read: TGTGCCAGCAGCTTGAGAACTCCCCACAATGAG. Encoded protein: CASSLRTPHNE. The whole CDR3 protein reads CASSLRTPHNEQFF.

Comment on this clone: With the read ending 3 residues before the CDR3 end, the germline J gene is used to fill in that end. The V call is TRBV7-2, the J call TRBJ1-1, with D perhaps matching TRBD1 (6 bases). CDR1 is SGHTA and CDR2 is FQGNSA in the germline V gene. The CDR3 sequence is 13 residues long. The part of the CDR3 DNA that was read is TGTGCCAGCAGCTTAGCGGGGCAGGGGAGG. Translation: CASSLAGQGR. The entire CDR3 protein reads CASSLAGQGRAFF.

As regards this clone: The read comes to an end 3 residues before the CDR3 does, leaving the germline J gene to fill in the end. The V and J genes are TRBV6-1 and TRBJ2-2, with 9 positions matching TRBD1. This CDR3 spans 14 amino acids. V lost 3 bases, J lost 4 bases, and 0 bases stayed unmatched. Germline-derived CDR1 and CDR2 are MNHNS and SASEGT. The CDR3: CASSEGQGTGELFF. The covered CDR3 bases are TGTGCCAGCAGTGAGGGACAGGGCACCGGGGAG.

To note about this clone: The read ends 3 residues shy of where the CDR3 ends; the end is completed using the germline J gene. The J gene is TRBJ1-1, the V gene TRBV5-1, with D maybe TRBD1 (5 bases). The germline gives CDR1 SGHRS, CDR2 YFSETQ. This CDR3 has 14 amino acids. V was pared by 3 bases and J by 4 bases, with 13 bases between. The DNA read from the CDR3 is TGCGCCAGCAGCTATGACAGCATTAGCACTGAA. Amino acids: CASSYDSISTE. The entire CDR3 protein reads CASSYDSISTEAFF.

Details on this clone: Read data end 3 residues before the CDR3 end; the end is taken from the germline J gene. The chain employs TRBV2 and TRBJ2-1, with TRBD2 matching 7 bases. The CDR3 sequence is 16 residues long. Germline values: CDR1 SNHLY, CDR2 FYNNEI. The V and J ends lost 1 base and 2 bases, in that order; junction bases with no gene match: 5. The CDR3 region is CASSEGAGSAYNEQFF. CDR3 DNA (partial): TGTGCCAGCAGTGAAGGAGCGGGGTCCGCCTACAATGAG.

Turning to this clone: Read data end 3 residues before the CDR3 end; the end is taken from the germline J gene. This chain links TRBV4-1 with TRBJ1-1; D is perhaps TRBD1 (6 bases). This CDR3 has 14 amino acids. Germline CDR1 reads MGHRA; CDR2 reads YSYEKL. V was trimmed by 4 bases and J by 1 base, leaving 10 bases between them. CDR3 residues: CASSLSTGNTEAFF. The part of the CDR3 DNA that was read is TGCGCCAGCAGCCTATCGACAGGGAACACTGAA.

A word on this clone: The sequence runs out 3 residues before the end of the CDR3; the remainder is reconstructed from the germline J gene. V is TRBV11-2 and J is TRBJ2-1, with 8 bases fitting TRBD2. CDR1 and CDR2 from the germline V gene are SGHAT and FQNNGV. V was clipped by 2 bases and J by 4 bases; unmatched bases: 4. The CDR3 spans 15 residues. CDR3 DNA (partial): TGTGCCAGCAGCTTAATGGCTAGCGGGTACAATGAG. It yields the protein CASSLMASGYNE. The entire CDR3 sequence reads CASSLMASGYNEQFF.

Concerning this clone itself: Coverage ceases 3 residues before the CDR3 finishes, and the germline J gene fills in the end. V gene TRBV10-3 combines with J gene TRBJ2-1, with 9 nucleotides matching TRBD2. The CDR3 totals 13 residues. V gave up 10 bases and J gave up 6 bases; unmatched junction bases: 7. The germline CDR1 and CDR2 sequences are ENHRY and SYGVKD. CDR3 loop: CASRTSEGNEQFF. The CDR3 DNA, read in part, is TGTGCCAGCCGGACTAGCGAAGGCAATGAG.